What follows describes a single T cell receptor beta chain. In the original processing: Amplified reference gene primers provided the basis for estimating nucleated cell counts. TCRdb's table, derived via immunoSEQ multiplex PCR, lists solely in-frame clones and lacks some. Clonal size and the V and J genes are those of that table, whereas D and trimming came from the DNA. The sample has approximately 55,000 clones, over 75% seen once. These data belong to a study of blood T cell repertoires in COVID-19. Study information: Acute and convalescent COVID-19 specimens originated in the United States, Italy and Spain.

CDR1 is KGHSH and CDR2 is LQKENI in the germline V gene. Trimming shortened V by 1 base and J by 7 bases, and 11 bases separated the two germline ends. CDR3 size: 13 residues. The TCR was taken from a man aged 50-60 years with active COVID-19. The V call is TRBV18, the J call TRBJ2-7; tentatively, D is TRBD2 (5 bases). The material sequenced was peripheral blood. The CDR3 protein is CASSPRRGFEQYF. CDR3 DNA: TGTGCCAGCTCACCACGTCGGGGTTTTGAGCAGTACTTC.